These 22 T cell receptor beta chains came from one sample sequenced in a study of blood T cell repertoires in COVID-19. Sequenced by immunoSEQ multiplex PCR; TCRdb stores in-frame clones only, minus some. The table includes 300,000 to 350,000 clones, almost 90% detected once. Material: peripheral blood. These receptors were taken from an older woman with COVID-19, enrolled during active disease.

The CDR3 bases are TGTGCCAGCCGACGGGGACAGGGGAACTATGGCTACACCTTC. Translating it yields CASRRGQGNYGYTF. The rearrangement uses TRBV6-5 and TRBJ1-2, with TRBD1 identical over 10 bases. Germline trimming cut 8 bases from V and 2 bases from J; bases unmatched to any gene: 5. Germline CDR1 is MNHEY and CDR2 is SVGAGI. The CDR3 length is 14 residues.

V and J are TRBV9 and TRBJ1-2; tentatively, D is TRBD1 (5 bases). In germline, CDR1 is SGDLS, CDR2 YYNGEE. The CDR3 is 13 amino acids. The V end was cut by 2 bases, the J end by 2 bases, with 7 bases between. The CDR3, as DNA: TGTGCCAGCAGCGTCCAGGGCAACTATGGCTACACCTTC. It encodes CASSVQGNYGYTF.

The table lists this clone with a few counts. J is TRBJ1-2 and V is TRBV2; D is perhaps TRBD1 (6 bases). Germline loops: CDR1 SNHLY, CDR2 FYNNEI. Trimming cost V 4 bases and J 6 bases, with 12 bases left between them. This CDR3 comprises 13 residues. The chain's CDR3 is CASSVYEGDGYTF. DNA of the CDR3: TGTGCCAGCAGTGTATATGAGGGGGATGGCTACACCTTC.

This clone came up a few times. The rearrangement links TRBV27 to TRBJ1-5; possible D gene TRBD1, 5 bases. CDR1 and CDR2 (germline): MNHEY, SMNVEV (reference sequence). This CDR3 has 13 amino acids. The V end lost 5 bases, the J end lost 5 bases, and 10 bases lay between the germline ends. CDR3 sequence: CASSQGRDQPQHF. Written as DNA, the CDR3 is TGTGCCAGCAGTCAGGGTCGGGATCAGCCCCAGCATTTT.

This chain joins TRBV9 and TRBJ2-1; 12 bases match TRBD2. The V gene's germline CDR1 is SGDLS and CDR2 YYNGEE. The CDR3 loop spans 16 amino acids. With V trimmed by 4 bases and J by 9 bases, 11 bases remained unmatched. This CDR3 is CASSFSASGGAGEQFF. CDR3 nucleotides: TGTGCCAGCAGCTTTTCCGCTAGCGGGGGGGCCGGTGAGCAGTTCTTC. Variable domain in full (rest from reference TRBV9 and TRBJ2-1): DSGVTQTPKHLITATGQRVTLRCSPRSGDLSVYWYQQSLDQGLQFLIQYYNGEERAKGNILERFSAQQFPDLHSELNLSSLELGDSALYFCASSFSASGGAGEQFFGPGTRLTVL.

J is TRBJ2-5 and V is TRBV7-2, with TRBD2 matching 7 bases. Germline trimming cut 0 bases from V and 2 bases from J; bases unmatched to any gene: 9. Germline assignment: CDR1 SGHTA and CDR2 FQGNSA. The CDR3 is 17 amino acids. The chain's CDR3 is CASSLAPPSGGQETQYF. The CDR3 DNA reads as TGTGCCAGCAGCTTAGCCCCCCCTAGCGGTGGGCAAGAGACCCAGTACTTC.

The chain carries TRBV6-6 and TRBJ1-2; 7 bases are a match to TRBD1. Per the germline V gene, CDR1 is MNHNY and CDR2 is SVGAGI (reference sequence). V lost 2 bases to trimming and J lost 8 bases; unmatched junction nucleotides: 8. This CDR3 has 14 residues. The CDR3 coding sequence is TGTGCCAGCAGTTACCACAGGGGCTCCGCCGGCTACACCTTC. Protein sequence: CASSYHRGSAGYTF.

The gene calls are TRBV30 and TRBJ2-7, with 7 nucleotides matching TRBD2. J was trimmed by 2 bases and V by 0 bases; bases with no gene match: 7. From germline, CDR1 is GTSNPN and CDR2 SVGIG (reference sequence). This CDR3 comprises 15 residues. CDR3 amino acids: CAWSVEGRGPYEQYF. CDR3 coding DNA: TGTGCCTGGAGTGTAGAGGGGAGGGGACCCTACGAGCAGTACTTC.

This sequence joins TRBV4-1 and TRBJ1-4, with 8 positions matching TRBD1. CDR1 and CDR2 from the germline V gene are MGHRA and YSYEKL. The CDR3 totals 16 residues. The J segment lost 3 bases and the V segment lost 1 base, leaving 4 bases of the junction unmatched. The chain's CDR3 is CASSQVGQGPNEKLFF. The CDR3 DNA sequence: TGCGCCAGCAGCCAAGTCGGACAGGGCCCTAATGAAAAACTGTTTTTT.

The table lists this clone with a count of one. This sequence joins TRBV12-3 or TRBV12-4 and TRBJ1-1; TRBD1 might be the D (6 bases). Deletions cut 6 bases from V and 4 bases from J, with 12 bases between. CDR3 length: 13 residues. The CDR3 bases are TGTGCCAGCAGCTCCTCAGGGGCCACTGAAGCTTTCTTT. Protein: CASSSSGATEAFF.

The chain carries TRBV5-1 and TRBJ1-1, with TRBD1 matching 8 bases. Unmatched junction bases numbered 16, after V lost 3 bases and J lost 6 bases. Germline lookup yields CDR1 SGHRS and CDR2 YFSETQ. This CDR3 contains 17 residues. CDR3 sequence reads: CASSSTGGSHNDAEAFF. The DNA for the CDR3 is TGCGCCAGCAGCTCCACAGGGGGTTCCCACAATGACGCTGAAGCTTTCTTT.

The chain joins TRBV7-2 to TRBJ2-3; the D gene is possibly TRBD1 (6 bases). Trimming cost V 2 bases and J 3 bases, with 12 bases left between them. The germline V gene has CDR1 SGHTA and CDR2 FQGNSA. The CDR3 extends over 15 amino acids. The CDR3 spells CASSLSGQKTDTQYF. CDR3 sequence (DNA): TGTGCCAGCAGCTTAAGCGGACAGAAGACAGATACGCAGTATTTT.

The chain employs TRBV27 and TRBJ1-2; a weak D match, TRBD1 (5 bases). The germline V gene encodes CDR1 MNHEY and CDR2 SMNVEV (reference sequence). This CDR3 has 13 residues. V was pared by 8 bases and J by 2 bases, with 12 bases between. The CDR3 DNA follows: TGTGCCAGCCGAGTGGGGGGAAACTATGGCTACACCTTC. Translated: CASRVGGNYGYTF.

The rearrangement joins TRBV6-5 to TRBJ2-7; TRBD2 matches at 7 bases. CDR1 is MNHEY, CDR2 SVGAGI, per germline. This CDR3 spans 12 amino acids. The V segment lost 6 bases and the J segment 8 bases; nucleotides outside the gene matches: 7. The CDR3 reads CASRGLVEKQYF. The CDR3 DNA reads as TGTGCCAGCAGAGGACTAGTTGAAAAGCAGTACTTC.

The V call is TRBV2, the J call TRBJ2-1, with D unresolved. CDR3 length equals 14 residues. The germline V gene has CDR1 SNHLY and CDR2 FYNNEI. Deletions cut 6 bases from V and 2 bases from J, with 11 bases between. CDR3 sequence reads: CASSRAGAYNEQFF. Written as DNA, the CDR3 is TGTGCCAGCAGCCGAGCTGGAGCCTACAATGAGCAGTTCTTC.

CDR3 in amino acids: CASTSLTARVAGGYTF. As DNA, the CDR3 is TGTGCCAGCACCTCCCTAACGGCGAGGGTAGCCGGTGGCTACACCTTC. V usage is TRBV28 and J usage is TRBJ1-2; D not resolved. The CDR3 contains 16 residues. Germline assignment: CDR1 MDHEN and CDR2 SYDVKM. V lost 7 bases, J lost 7 bases, and 25 bases lay in between.

The genes are TRBV7-9 and TRBJ1-5, with 7 bases matching TRBD1. Germline values: CDR1 SEHNR, CDR2 FQNEAQ (reference sequence). V was clipped by 3 bases and J by 4 bases; unmatched bases: 6. CDR3 length: 15 residues. CDR3 nucleotides: TGTGCCAGCAGCTTCCGAGACAGGGTAAATCAGCCCCAGCATTTT. Translation: CASSFRDRVNQPQHF.

This clone showed up just a few times. The V gene is TRBV6-1, the J gene TRBJ2-2, with 8 bases aligning to TRBD1. The CDR3 runs 16 residues. Germline V CDR1 and CDR2: MNHNS, SASEGT. V gave up 4 bases and J gave up 1 base; unmatched junction bases: 5. The CDR3 DNA is TGTGCCAGCAGTGGGAGGGGGACAGGGAACACCGGGGAGCTGTTTTTT. Protein product: CASSGRGTGNTGELFF.

The J gene is TRBJ1-1, the V gene TRBV10-3; weak D call: TRBD1 (5 bases). Trimming pared 2 bases from V and 1 base from J, leaving 11 bases between. The CDR3 has 15 residues. CDR1 is ENHRY, CDR2 SYGVKD, per germline. The DNA for the CDR3 is TGTGCCATCAGTGAGGTAGGGGTGGGGAACACTGAAGCTTTCTTT. Protein: CAISEVGVGNTEAFF.

This clone was counted once. The V call is TRBV11-2, the J call TRBJ2-2, with 12 bases fitting TRBD1. The CDR3 consists of 17 residues. Trimming removed 0 bases from V and 5 bases from J; junction bases left unmatched: 4. Per the germline V gene, CDR1 is SGHAT and CDR2 is FQNNGV. The CDR3 DNA follows: TGTGCCAGCAGCTTAGATGGGACAGGGGGCATGACCGGGGAGCTGTTTTTT. It is translated as CASSLDGTGGMTGELFF.

The V gene is TRBV27, the J gene TRBJ1-2; D not resolved. The CDR3 is 15 residues long. V was pared by 4 bases and J by 6 bases, with 18 bases between. Germline values: CDR1 MNHEY, CDR2 SMNVEV (reference sequence). CDR3 sequence reads: CASSSFSGRADGYTF. CDR3 bases: TGTGCCAGCAGTTCCTTTAGCGGGAGGGCGGATGGCTACACCTTC.

J is TRBJ2-7 and V is TRBV15; 11 bases match TRBD2. Germline-derived CDR1 and CDR2 are LNHNV and YYDKDF (reference sequence). The CDR3 length is 16 residues. V was pared by 0 bases and J by 6 bases, with 7 bases of the junction left unmatched. CDR3: CATSRDKLAGVSEQYF. CDR3 coding DNA: TGTGCCACCAGCAGAGATAAACTAGCGGGGGTCAGCGAGCAGTACTTC.